This T cell receptor beta chain appears in the sequencing data of a study of blood T cells in healthy people across ages. Study-level points and caveats: More naive CD4+ cells and higher diversity were found in long-lived than in aged donors. Diversity estimates drawn from one million T cells were deemed underestimates.

Germline loops: CDR1 SGHTA, CDR2 FQGNSA. Trimming left V 7 bases short and J 2 bases short, with 11 bases between. This CDR3 region has 13 residues. This clonotype was seen a few times. What it recognizes is unknown. A J-beta primer mix and a sample-barcoded 5' primer were used in a second PCR of about 6 to 12 cycles. MiXCR, run by TCRdb on the 5' RACE reads, gives a single entry per CDR3 protein. The data hold over 1,500,000 distinct CDR3 sequences, with about two fifths observed a single time. The chain couples TRBV7-2 to TRBJ1-2, with a possible D match to TRBD1 (5 bases). This sequence originates from a human donor in good health. Sequenced sample: blood. The DNA for the CDR3 is TGTGCCAGCACCATGGGGGGGAACTATGGCTACACCTTC. This encodes CASTMGGNYGYTF.